The rows below give T cell receptor beta chains drawn from one sample of a study of OX40 agonist ivuxolimab in advanced cancers. Produced via immunoSEQ multiplex PCR; TCRdb's table is partial and in-frame only. The table has about 81,000 clones, roughly 80% seen once. Sequences were derived from CD4+ or CD8+ T cells sorted from blood, sampled in a trial of the OX40 agonist ivuxolimab. These receptors were taken from an adult with an advanced solid tumor such as melanoma, head and neck, liver or kidney cancer. Both conserved end residues are part of each CDR3. A D gene is named only where the DNA matches it firmly. Expanded clones are given a class, and other clones once, few, many or no size at all.

J | size | D | V | CDR3 | DNA
TRBJ2-1 | few | TRBD2 | TRBV19 | CASSMGEAGKQFF | TGTGCCAGTAGTATGGGGGAAGCGGGGAAGCAGTTCTTC
TRBJ1-2 | once | NA | TRBV2 | CASRREQGSGYTF | TGTGCCAGCCGGAGGGAGCAGGGGTCTGGCTACACCTTC
TRBJ1-1 | NA | NA | TRBV7-2 | CASSRDMNTEAFF | TGTGCCAGCAGCCGGGACATGAACACTGAAGCTTTCTTT
TRBJ2-1 | once | TRBD2 | TRBV13 | CASSSNAGTSLVYNEQFF | TGTGCCAGCAGCTCAAACGCCGGGACTAGCTTAGTTTACAATGAGCAGTTCTTC
TRBJ1-2 | NA | TRBD1 | TRBV5-5 | CASSLRGQGNYGYTF | TGTGCCAGCAGCTTGAGGGGACAGGGCAACTATGGCTACACCTTC
TRBJ2-3 | NA | NA | TRBV6-5 | CASSSYTDTQYF | TGTGCCAGCAGTTCTTACACAGATACGCAGTATTTT
TRBJ2-5 | NA | TRBD1 | TRBV6-6 | CASSYRGLGETQYF | TGTGCCAGCAGTTACAGGGGGCTAGGAGAGACCCAGTACTTC
TRBJ2-5 | NA | TRBD2 | TRBV18 | CASSPPGLAGGPGGTQYF | TGTGCCAGCTCACCACCGGGACTAGCGGGAGGCCCGGGAGGGACCCAGTACTTC
TRBJ2-1 | NA | NA | TRBV29-1 | CSVDLGVGNEQFF | TGCAGCGTTGACCTCGGGGTGGGGAATGAGCAGTTCTTC
TRBJ2-1 | NA | NA | TRBV28 | CASSFSLDMGDEQFF | TGTGCCAGCAGTTTCAGCCTCGATATGGGCGATGAGCAGTTCTTC
TRBJ2-2 | NA | TRBD2 | TRBV5-1 | CASSPGRTSTGELFF | TGCGCCAGCAGCCCGGGGCGGACTAGTACCGGGGAGCTGTTTTTT
TRBJ2-5 | NA | NA | TRBV7-2 | CASSQTGKGRTQYF | TGTGCCAGCAGCCAGACGGGGAAGGGAAGGACCCAGTACTTC
TRBJ2-3 | NA | NA | TRBV15 | CATLPDRISTDTQYF | TGTGCCACCCTCCCCGACCGGATTAGCACAGATACGCAGTATTTT
TRBJ2-4 | once | NA | TRBV5-4 | CASSLVFGTLAKNIQYF | TGTGCCAGCAGCTTGGTCTTTGGGACACTAGCCAAAAACATTCAGTACTTC